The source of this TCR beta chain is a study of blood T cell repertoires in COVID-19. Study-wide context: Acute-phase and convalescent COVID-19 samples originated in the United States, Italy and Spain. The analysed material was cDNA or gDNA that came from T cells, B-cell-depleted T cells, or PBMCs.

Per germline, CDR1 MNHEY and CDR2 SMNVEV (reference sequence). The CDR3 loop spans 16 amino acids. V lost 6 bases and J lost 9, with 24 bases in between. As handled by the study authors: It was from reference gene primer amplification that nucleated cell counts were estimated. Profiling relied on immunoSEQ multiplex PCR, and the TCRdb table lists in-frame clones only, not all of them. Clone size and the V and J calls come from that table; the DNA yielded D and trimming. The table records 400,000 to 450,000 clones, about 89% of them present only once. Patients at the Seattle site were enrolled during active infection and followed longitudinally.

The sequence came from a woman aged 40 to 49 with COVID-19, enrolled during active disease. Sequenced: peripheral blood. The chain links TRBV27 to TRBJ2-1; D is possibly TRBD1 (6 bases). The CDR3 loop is CASRPTDYRDKGEQFF. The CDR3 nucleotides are TGTGCCAGCAGGCCCACCGATTACAGGGACAAAGGTGAGCAGTTCTTC.